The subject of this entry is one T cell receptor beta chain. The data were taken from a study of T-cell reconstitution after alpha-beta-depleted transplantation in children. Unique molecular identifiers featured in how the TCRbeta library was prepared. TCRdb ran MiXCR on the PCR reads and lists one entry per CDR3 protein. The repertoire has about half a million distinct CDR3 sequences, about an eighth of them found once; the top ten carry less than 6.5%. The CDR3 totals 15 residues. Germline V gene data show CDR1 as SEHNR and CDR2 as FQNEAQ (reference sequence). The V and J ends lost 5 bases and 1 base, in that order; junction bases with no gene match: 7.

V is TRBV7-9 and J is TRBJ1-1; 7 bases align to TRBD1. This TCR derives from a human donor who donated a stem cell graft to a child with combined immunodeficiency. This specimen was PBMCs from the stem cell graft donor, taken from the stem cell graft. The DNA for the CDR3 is TGTGCCAGCAGCCACGGGACAGCCTCGAACACTGAAGCTTTCTTT. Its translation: CASSHGTASNTEAFF.